This T cell receptor (beta chain) comes out of a study of cytomegalovirus exposure and HLA in healthy donors. The CDR3 has 14 residues. The V and J ends lost 0 bases and 2 bases respectively, with 6 bases between them. The germline gives CDR1 SGHVS, CDR2 FNYEAQ. In regard to this clone: Its antigen is currently unknown.

Findings and limits, study-wide: Both high specificity and high sensitivity reportedly marked the classifier's diagnosis of cytomegalovirus status. Equally common other TCR beta chains were less clonally expanded than HLA-associated ones, a later analysis found. When the data were analyzed later, several of the most significant clusters appeared to be linked to common viral pathogens.

PCR primers comprised 60 Vbeta and 13 Jbeta primers. Repertoires were generated with immunoSEQ multiplex PCR, while TCRdb's copy carries only in-frame clones and drops some. Among about 97,000 clones, approximately 77% were seen once, and the ten largest hold roughly 9.1%. The chain has TRBV7-6 and TRBJ2-3, with unresolved D. The sample was PBMCs. The receptor was isolated from a male donor in good health and CMV-seropositive. The CDR3 loop reads CASSLAGYTDTQYF. Written as DNA, the CDR3 is TGTGCCAGCAGCTTAGCGGGCTACACAGATACGCAGTATTTT. The full variable domain, in which reference TRBV7-6 and TRBJ2-3 provide the parts outside the CDR3, is GAGVSQSPRYKVTKRGQDVALRCDPISGHVSLYWYRQALGQGPEFLTYFNYEAQQDKSGLPNDRFSAERPEGSISTLTIQRTEQRDSAMYRCASSLAGYTDTQYFGPGTRLTVL.